One and the same sample provided the 31 T cell receptor beta chains below, sequenced in a study of vaccination and CD4 T cells after COVID-19. Cultured CD4+ T-cell DNA underwent Oncomine TCR Beta short-read sequencing. TCRdb re-derived calls from the PCR reads in MiXCR, one entry per CDR3 protein. The sample yields around 26,000 distinct CDR3 sequences, about 64% seen once. These TCRs' antigens remain unknown. Described treatment: roughly nine-day PBMC culture with coronavirus spike peptide pools or control peptides (ViraFEST assay). The sample consisted of CD4+ T cells from blood, cultured in vitro. These receptors were collected from a human donor who had recovered from COVID-19.

The V call is TRBV7-8, the J call TRBJ1-6, with 8 bases that match TRBD1. Germline CDR1 SGHVS, CDR2 FQNEAQ. J lost 10 bases, V lost 5 bases, and 7 bases had no gene match. The CDR3 loop spans 14 amino acids. CDR3 in amino acids: CASSLTGVGSPLHF. The CDR3 coding sequence is TGTGCCAGCAGCCTGACAGGGGTGGGATCACCCCTCCACTTT.

This chain joins TRBV6-5 and TRBJ1-1; D is perhaps TRBD1 (5 bases). Trimming took 2 bases from V and 1 from J, leaving 8 bases between them. Germline-derived CDR1 and CDR2 are MNHEY and SVGAGI. This CDR3 is built from 14 residues. CDR3 residues: CASSYTGGNTEAFF. The CDR3 DNA follows: TGTGCCAGCAGTTACACTGGGGGGAACACTGAAGCTTTCTTT.

The chain has TRBV19 and TRBJ2-5, with D possibly matching TRBD2 (6 bases). V lost 0 bases, J lost 5 bases, and 7 bases lay in between. The CDR3 length is 13 residues. Per the germline V gene, CDR1 is LNHDA and CDR2 is SQIVND (reference sequence). This CDR3 is CASSIEGRETQYF. The CDR3 bases are TGTGCCAGTAGTATAGAAGGGAGGGAGACCCAGTACTTC.

V usage is TRBV4-3 and J usage is TRBJ2-1; TRBD2 matches 10 bases. After removal of 2 bases from V and 2 bases from J, the junction contained 6 bases not matched to a gene. Germline V gives CDR1 LGHNA, CDR2 YSLEER. The CDR3 spans 17 residues. The CDR3, as DNA: TGCGCCAGCAGCCAAACCCCTGGACTAGCGGCCTACAATGAGCAGTTCTTC. Its translation is CASSQTPGLAAYNEQFF.

The rearrangement links TRBV2 to TRBJ1-4, with D uncertain. Germline assignment: CDR1 SNHLY and CDR2 FYNNEI. V lost 6 bases, J lost 10 bases, and 21 bases lay in between. CDR3 length equals 15 residues. CDR3 nucleotides: TGTGCCAGCAGCCTCGCGGGGTTATCATCTGGAAAACTGTTTTTT. It translates to CASSLAGLSSGKLFF.

V is TRBV14 and J is TRBJ2-3; a weak D match, TRBD2 (6 bases). CDR1 and CDR2 from the germline V gene are SGHDN and FVKESK. The CDR3 extends over 14 amino acids. Trimming pared 1 base from V and 7 bases from J, leaving 12 bases between. This CDR3 is CASSQGDFYNTQYF. The CDR3 DNA reads TGTGCCAGCAGCCAAGGGGACTTTTATAATACGCAGTATTTT.

The V and J genes are TRBV4-3 and TRBJ2-2, with TRBD2 identical over 13 bases. Trimming cost V 5 bases and J 5 bases; bases outside gene matches: 8. CDR1 and CDR2 from the germline V gene are LGHNA and YSLEER. The CDR3 covers 17 residues. Written as DNA, the CDR3 is TGCGCCAGCAGCGTACTAGCGGGAGGGGGTAGGACCGGGGAGCTGTTTTTT. Translating gives CASSVLAGGGRTGELFF.

Notes on this clonotype: The germline gene is not matched at one end of the junction; a read error may be the cause. The rearrangement uses TRBV7-7 and TRBJ2-5; D is uncertain. The CDR3 has 13 amino acids. Germline CDR1 and CDR2: SSHAT and FNYEAQ (reference sequence). CDR3: CASSLGNQETQYF. CDR3 coding DNA: TGTGCTAGCAGCTTAGGGAACCAAGAGACCCAGTACTTC.

The rearrangement joins TRBV20-1 to TRBJ2-7, with D tentatively TRBD2 (6 bases). The CDR3 sequence is 13 residues long. Germline values: CDR1 DFQATT, CDR2 SNEGSKA (reference sequence). V was cut by 7 bases and J by 2 bases, with 15 bases left in between. In DNA form, the CDR3 reads TGCAGTGTTAGGGGCTGGAGGGCCTACGAGCAGTACTTC. As protein: CSVRGWRAYEQYF.

This clonotype has just a few counts. The CDR3 DNA follows: TGTGCCAGCAGTCCTAGGACATCGGGCTACACCTTC. Its translation is CASSPRTSGYTF. The V gene is TRBV12-3 or TRBV12-4, the J gene TRBJ1-2, with D possibly matching TRBD1 (5 bases). This CDR3 spans 12 amino acids. With 5 bases removed from V and 8 bases from J, the gap between germline ends came to 12 bases.

V gene TRBV6-2 or TRBV6-3 combines with J gene TRBJ2-5, with TRBD2 matching 8 bases. From germline, CDR1 is MNHEY and CDR2 SVGEGT. The CDR3 extends over 16 amino acids. V was pared by 6 bases and J by 9 bases, with 18 bases of the junction left unmatched. The CDR3 DNA follows: TGTGCCAGCAGCCAGGGAGCGCTAGCGGGCCGTTTGGCCCAGTACTTC. Translated, it gives CASSQGALAGRLAQYF.

The chain couples TRBV10-1 to TRBJ2-6, with TRBD1 matching 9 bases. This CDR3 is 15 amino acids long. Trimming at V came to 6 bases and at J to 2 bases, leaving 2 bases not matched to a gene. Germline V gene data show CDR1 as WNHNN and CDR2 as SYGVQD (reference sequence). CDR3 residues: CASSGDRAGANVLTF. DNA for the CDR3: TGCGCCAGCAGCGGGGACAGGGCTGGGGCCAACGTCCTGACTTTC.

The rearrangement uses TRBV10-1 and TRBJ2-7; no clear D gene. Germline V gives CDR1 WNHNN, CDR2 SYGVQD (reference sequence). Trimming removed 3 bases from V and 8 bases from J, with 8 bases in between. CDR3 size: 11 residues. The CDR3 DNA is TGCGCCAGCAGTGACGGGTTCCAGCAGTACTTC. Its translation is CASSDGFQQYF.

This chain's CDR3 is CASSLVGVNEQFF. The CDR3 bases are TGTGCCAGCAGCTTAGTTGGAGTAAATGAGCAGTTCTTC. The chain carries TRBV7-9 and TRBJ2-1; D remains ambiguous. Between the trimmed V and J ends, which lost 1 base and 7 bases, there was a span of 8 bases. Germline V gene data show CDR1 as SEHNR and CDR2 as FQNEAQ (reference sequence). The CDR3 loop spans 13 amino acids.

This clonotype was counted between two and nine times. V is TRBV6-1 and J is TRBJ1-1; no firm D call. The CDR3 consists of 13 residues. Germline V gene data show CDR1 as MNHNS and CDR2 as SASEGT. Trimming left V 2 bases short and J 3 bases short, with 7 bases between. Here the CDR3 DNA reads TGTGCCAGCAGTGAACGTTGGGACACTGAAGCTTTCTTT. It codes for CASSERWDTEAFF.

This chain uses TRBV7-2 with TRBJ2-1, with TRBD2 identical over 8 bases. The CDR3 runs to 15 residues. CDR1 is SGHTA, CDR2 FQGNSA, per germline. V shed 1 base and J 8 bases; nucleotides not matched to a gene: 7. CDR3 region: CASSLELAGGHEQFF. DNA of the CDR3: TGTGCCAGCAGCTTAGAGCTCGCGGGGGGCCATGAGCAGTTCTTC.

This clonotype was seen a handful of times. The gene calls are TRBV6-1 and TRBJ1-1; D is ambiguous. V dropped 4 bases and J dropped 1 base, with 7 bases sitting between them. Germline V gene lookup returns CDR1 MNHNS and CDR2 SASEGT. The CDR3 loop spans 13 amino acids. The CDR3 DNA follows: TGTGCCAGCAGTGCGAAGTCGAACACTGAAGCTTTCTTT. Translating it yields CASSAKSNTEAFF.

The chain employs TRBV6-1 and TRBJ1-5; D uncertain. Trimming pared 3 bases from V and 4 bases from J, leaving 13 bases between. The CDR3 runs to 15 residues. Germline V CDR1 and CDR2: MNHNS, SASEGT. DNA for the CDR3: TGTGCCAGCAGTGACGAAGGGTACGGGAATCAGCCCCAGCATTTT. As protein: CASSDEGYGNQPQHF.

This chain joins TRBV10-3 and TRBJ2-1, with D unresolved. The CDR3 runs to 15 residues. Trimming shortened V by 5 bases and J by 6 bases, and 17 bases separated the two germline ends. Germline CDR1 and CDR2: ENHRY and SYGVKD. CDR3 residues: CAISPTGAGINEQFF. The CDR3 nucleotides read TGTGCCATCAGTCCGACCGGAGCAGGTATCAATGAGCAGTTCTTC.

The J gene is TRBJ2-7, the V gene TRBV6-1, with D perhaps TRBD2 (6 bases). Germline-derived CDR1 and CDR2 are MNHNS and SASEGT. This CDR3 has 15 residues. Trimming took 6 bases from V and 1 from J, leaving 16 bases between them. The CDR3 region has the DNA TGTGCCAGCAGCCCCCGGCCCGGGGGTTCCTACGAGCAGTACTTC. Protein sequence: CASSPRPGGSYEQYF.

This chain links TRBV27 with TRBJ1-2; no clear D. Germline lookup yields CDR1 MNHEY and CDR2 SMNVEV (reference sequence). There are 14 residues in the CDR3. V was pared by 4 bases and J by 3 bases, with 12 bases between. The CDR3 region has the DNA TGTGCCAGCAGTTCGTTGAAGGCGGACTATGGCTACACCTTC. It specifies CASSSLKADYGYTF.

Only a few counts were recorded for this clonotype. V and J are TRBV7-2 and TRBJ2-5; D tentatively reads TRBD1 or TRBD2 (5 bases each). Per germline, CDR1 SGHTA and CDR2 FQGNSA. With 1 base removed from V and 6 bases from J, the gap between germline ends came to 15 bases. This CDR3 has 15 amino acids. In DNA form, the CDR3 reads TGTGCCAGCAGCTTAGTTAGTGAGGGGTTGAAGACCCAGTACTTC. Protein sequence: CASSLVSEGLKTQYF.

This clonotype turned up a few times. V is TRBV7-6 and J is TRBJ1-1; D call uncertain. The CDR3 spans 12 residues. Trimming left V 4 bases short and J 7 bases short, with 10 bases between. CDR1 and CDR2 (germline): SGHVS, FNYEAQ. The CDR3 sequence is CASSSPGREAFF. For the CDR3, the DNA is TGTGCCAGCAGCTCCCCCGGCCGTGAAGCTTTCTTT.

This clonotype appeared a single time. This rearrangement joins TRBV20-1 to TRBJ2-7; 9 bases map to TRBD2. The V segment lost 3 bases and the J segment 0 bases; nucleotides outside the gene matches: 6. CDR1 is DFQATT and CDR2 is SNEGSKA in the germline V gene (reference sequence). This CDR3 contains 15 residues. The CDR3 reads CSARVSGSGSYEQYF. As DNA, the CDR3 is TGCAGTGCTAGGGTTAGCGGGAGTGGCTCCTACGAGCAGTACTTC.

This chain links TRBV7-9 with TRBJ1-5; no clear D gene. Germline loops: CDR1 SEHNR, CDR2 FQNEAQ (reference sequence). This CDR3 spans 13 amino acids. The V end was cut by 5 bases, the J end by 11 bases, with 16 bases between. The CDR3 coding sequence is TGTGCCAGCAGCCGGGATTCATCAGCGGCCCAGCATTTT. Protein sequence: CASSRDSSAAQHF.

The rearrangement links TRBV6-1 to TRBJ1-2, with D possibly TRBD1 on 6 matching bases. Germline values: CDR1 MNHNS, CDR2 SASEGT. Trimming took off 6 bases at V and 0 bases at J, with 23 bases between the two ends. This CDR3 is 18 amino acids long. For the CDR3, the DNA is TGTGCCAGCAGCTTAGCGGGTCAGGGGCTTTTAGCTAACTATGGCTACACCTTC. Amino acids: CASSLAGQGLLANYGYTF.

This clonotype was seen a handful of times. The rearrangement joins TRBV19 to TRBJ2-5, with 9 bases that match TRBD1. CDR1 LNHDA and CDR2 SQIVND come from the germline V gene (reference sequence). The length of the CDR3 is 15 residues. V shed 6 bases and J 5 bases; nucleotides not matched to a gene: 10. CDR3 in DNA: TGTGCCAGTAGCCTCCAGACAGGGGGAACGGAGACCCAGTACTTC. Protein product: CASSLQTGGTETQYF.

The chain uses TRBV27 and TRBJ1-1; D may be TRBD1 (5 bases). The CDR3 is 16 residues long. Germline V gene lookup returns CDR1 MNHEY and CDR2 SMNVEV (reference sequence). The V end was cut by 3 bases, the J end by 6 bases, with 20 bases between. DNA for the CDR3: TGTGCCAGCAGTTTCAACCGGGACCGAGAGGAATCTGAAGCTTTCTTT. Translation gives CASSFNRDREESEAFF.

V usage is TRBV24-1 and J usage is TRBJ2-1; no reliable D call. The CDR3 extends over 18 amino acids. Trimming stripped 5 bases from V and 0 bases from J, with 19 bases between. In germline, CDR1 is KGHDR, CDR2 SFDVKD. CDR3 nucleotide sequence: TGTGCCACCAGTGGCCCGAGAGGCGGCAGAAGCTCCTACAATGAGCAGTTCTTC. Its protein is CATSGPRGGRSSYNEQFF.

The chain couples TRBV20-1 to TRBJ1-1; D may be TRBD1 (5 bases). Germline V lookup: CDR1 DFQATT, CDR2 SNEGSKA (reference sequence). The V end was cut by 8 bases, the J end by 1 base, with 17 bases between. The CDR3 is 14 amino acids. The CDR3 reads CSPPTQAQNTEAFF. The CDR3, as DNA: TGCAGTCCGCCGACACAGGCTCAGAACACTGAAGCTTTCTTT.

The chain recombines TRBV7-9 with TRBJ1-2, with D possibly TRBD1 on 5 matching bases. The CDR3 covers 16 residues. V gave up 2 bases and J gave up 5 bases, with 18 bases separating them. Germline CDR1 is SEHNR and CDR2 is FQNEAQ (reference sequence). The CDR3 region is CASSLKRAQGSYGYTF. CDR3 DNA: TGTGCCAGCAGCTTAAAGCGGGCCCAGGGCAGTTATGGCTACACCTTC.